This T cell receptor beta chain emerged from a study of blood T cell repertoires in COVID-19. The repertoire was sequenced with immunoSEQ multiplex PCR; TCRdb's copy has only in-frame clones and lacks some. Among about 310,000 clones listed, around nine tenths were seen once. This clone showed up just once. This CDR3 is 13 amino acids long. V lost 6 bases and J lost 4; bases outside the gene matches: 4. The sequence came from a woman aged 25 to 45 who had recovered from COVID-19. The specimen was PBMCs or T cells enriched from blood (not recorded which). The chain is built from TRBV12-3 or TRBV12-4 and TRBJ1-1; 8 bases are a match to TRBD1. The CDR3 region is CASSYQGATEAFF. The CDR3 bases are TGTGCCAGCAGCTACCAGGGGGCCACTGAAGCTTTCTTT.